This T cell receptor (beta chain) was sequenced during a study of T cell responses to AZD1222 COVID-19 vaccine. Study outcomes and limitations: Of the AZD1222 recipients, only five to seven were seropositive at baseline.

As regards this clone: Its antigen is as yet unknown.

The CDR3 runs 12 residues. Germline CDR1 and CDR2: KGHSH and LQKENI. Trimming pared 3 bases from V and 9 bases from J, leaving 9 bases between. This table comes from immunoSEQ multiplex PCR, and its TCRdb copy is limited to in-frame clones, with some not included. The data contain about 130,000 clones, 91% of them seen just once; the ten biggest clones take up around 2.8%. The V gene is TRBV18, the J gene TRBJ2-1; no definite D call. This clonotype originated in an adult in good health. The sequencing used peripheral blood, collected on day 0 of AZD1222 vaccination. CDR3 in amino acids: CASSPTSGEQFF. The CDR3 DNA reads as TGTGCCAGCTCACCTACGAGTGGTGAGCAGTTCTTC.